This entry lists 30 T cell receptor beta chains sequenced from one sample in a study of T cell changes during pregnancy in multiple sclerosis. Clones were sequenced by immunoSEQ multiplex PCR, and TCRdb holds only the in-frame ones, with some missing. Of tens of thousands of clones detected, around 92% appear once; the ten largest clones hold around 2.3%. The sequencing here drew on peripheral blood, taken in the first trimester of pregnancy. The receptors were sampled from a female donor with multiple sclerosis, enrolled in a pregnancy study.

J is TRBJ2-2 and V is TRBV9; 7 nucleotides align to TRBD2. The CDR3 sequence is 16 residues long. V lost 0 bases to trimming and J lost 1 base; unmatched junction nucleotides: 3. The germline gives CDR1 SGDLS, CDR2 YYNGEE. The CDR3 coding sequence is TGTGCCAGCAGCGTAGTGAGCGGGGAGAACACCGGGGAGCTGTTTTTT. Translation gives CASSVVSGENTGELFF.

This sequence joins TRBV5-6 and TRBJ1-2; 7 bases are shared with TRBD1. The ends lost 3 bases at V and 5 bases at J; junction bases unmatched: 13. The germline V gene has CDR1 SGHDT and CDR2 YYEEEE. The CDR3 runs to 16 residues. CDR3 loop: CASSYPLRDSMYGYTF. CDR3 nucleotides: TGTGCCAGCAGCTACCCACTCCGGGACAGTATGTATGGCTACACCTTC. Using reference TRBV5-6 and TRBJ1-2 for the parts outside the CDR3, the full variable domain is DAGVTQSPTHLIKTRGQQVTLRCSPKSGHDTVSWYQQALGQGPQFIFQYYEEEERQRGNFPDRFSGHQFPNYSSELNVNALLLGDSALYLCASSYPLRDSMYGYTFGSGTRLTVV.

This clone has more than one count but fewer than ten. The chain couples TRBV5-6 to TRBJ1-5, with D maybe TRBD1 (5 bases). Germline-derived CDR1 and CDR2 are SGHDT and YYEEEE. CDR3 length: 14 amino acids. V was shortened by 0 bases and J by 4 bases, with 8 bases between the two germline ends. CDR3 nucleotides: TGTGCCAGCAGCTTGGGGGCAGGGAATCAGCCCCAGCATTTT. Translation: CASSLGAGNQPQHF. Combining the CDR3 with reference TRBV5-6 and TRBJ1-5 gives the whole variable domain DAGVTQSPTHLIKTRGQQVTLRCSPKSGHDTVSWYQQALGQGPQFIFQYYEEEERQRGNFPDRFSGHQFPNYSSELNVNALLLGDSALYLCASSLGAGNQPQHFGDGTRLSIL.

This rearrangement joins TRBV7-3 to TRBJ2-7, with TRBD2 identical over 13 bases. With 8 bases clipped from V and 5 bases from J, the junction kept 21 bases outside the gene matches. The CDR3 loop spans 19 amino acids. Looked up from germline, CDR1 is SGHTA and CDR2 is FQGTGA. The CDR3 spells CASPPGEGAGLAGEDEQYF. DNA of the CDR3: TGTGCCAGCCCCCCGGGGGAGGGGGCTGGACTAGCGGGAGAGGACGAGCAGTACTTC.

This chain connects TRBV28 to TRBJ2-7, with 7 bases aligning to TRBD1. The germline V gene encodes CDR1 MDHEN and CDR2 SYDVKM. This CDR3 region has 11 residues. The DNA for the CDR3 is TGTGCGGCGACAGGGAATAACGAGCAGTACTTC. This codes for CAATGNNEQYF.

The chain recombines TRBV7-9 with TRBJ1-2; no definite D call. Between the trimmed V and J ends, which lost 1 base and 7 bases, there was a span of 10 bases. Germline CDR1 reads SEHNR; CDR2 reads FQNEAQ (reference sequence). The CDR3 has 13 amino acids. The chain's CDR3 is CASSLEVSGGYTF. CDR3 bases: TGTGCCAGCAGCTTAGAAGTAAGCGGTGGCTACACCTTC.

This chain links TRBV9 with TRBJ2-5; no clear D. The CDR3 has 13 amino acids. The V gene's germline CDR1 is SGDLS and CDR2 YYNGEE. V shed 5 bases and J shed 1 base, with 9 bases lying between them. This chain's CDR3 is CASSSELQETQYF. The DNA for the CDR3 is TGTGCCAGCAGTTCCGAGCTCCAAGAGACCCAGTACTTC.

V is TRBV6-6 and J is TRBJ1-5, with D maybe TRBD1 (5 bases). Trimming pared 5 bases from V and 5 bases from J, leaving 13 bases between. The CDR3 has 14 residues. Germline V gene lookup returns CDR1 MNHNY and CDR2 SVGAGI (reference sequence). The CDR3: CASSPRLGDQPQHF. CDR3 DNA sequence: TGTGCCAGCAGTCCCCGATTAGGGGATCAGCCCCAGCATTTT.

CDR3 in DNA: TGTGCCAGCAGTTTATGGACAGATTACAATGAGCAGTTCTTC. The encoded protein is CASSLWTDYNEQFF. The chain links TRBV27 to TRBJ2-1; TRBD1 might be the D (6 bases). Germline lookup yields CDR1 MNHEY and CDR2 SMNVEV (reference sequence). This CDR3 spans 14 amino acids. Between the trimmed V and J ends, which lost 1 base and 4 bases, there was a span of 8 bases.

This chain links TRBV19 with TRBJ2-1; TRBD2 matches 8 bases. This CDR3 has 19 amino acids. Looked up from germline, CDR1 is LNHDA and CDR2 is SQIVND (reference sequence). The junction had 23 bases not matched to a gene; V was cut back by 3 bases and J by 10 bases. CDR3 DNA sequence: TGTGCCAGTAGTATGGTATTGGGGACTACAAGCGGGAGTACTAGGGAGCAGTTCTTC. Amino acid sequence: CASSMVLGTTSGSTREQFF.

The chain carries TRBV9 and TRBJ2-1, with 9 bases identical to TRBD2. Germline CDR1 and CDR2: SGDLS and YYNGEE. This CDR3 is 15 amino acids long. The J segment lost 8 bases and the V segment lost 1 base, leaving 7 bases of the junction unmatched. CDR3 loop: CASSVMGGRVHEQFF. The CDR3 bases are TGTGCCAGCAGCGTAATGGGCGGGAGGGTTCATGAGCAGTTCTTC.

This clone was recorded only once. J is TRBJ1-1 and V is TRBV7-9; 7 nucleotides agree with TRBD1. Germline CDR1 SEHNR, CDR2 FQNEAQ (reference sequence). This CDR3 comprises 15 residues. Trimming at V came to 4 bases and at J to 1 base, leaving 6 bases not matched to a gene. CDR3 DNA sequence: TGTGCCAGCAGCTCTACAGGGGACCCGAACACTGAAGCTTTCTTT. It codes for CASSSTGDPNTEAFF.

The chain employs TRBV7-9 and TRBJ2-7; possible D gene TRBD2, 6 bases. The CDR3 sequence is 15 residues long. The germline gives CDR1 SEHNR, CDR2 FQNEAQ (reference sequence). V was shortened by 5 bases and J by 2 bases, with 16 bases between the two germline ends. CDR3 nucleotides: TGTGCCAGCAGCGCCCGCGGCGGGGCCGCCTACGAGCAGTACTTC. It encodes CASSARGGAAYEQYF.

CDR3 bases: TGTGCCAGCAGTGTAGGGACAGGGTGGGAGCAGTACTTC. This encodes CASSVGTGWEQYF. The chain recombines TRBV6-1 with TRBJ2-7; TRBD1 matches at 9 bases. This CDR3 region has 13 residues. The trim removed 4 bases at V and 7 bases at J, leaving 5 bases unmatched. Germline CDR1 reads MNHNS; CDR2 reads SASEGT.

There are a few counts of this clone. The chain carries TRBV19 and TRBJ2-1; no clear D. Trimming removed 4 bases at V and 8 bases at J, with 21 bases between. This CDR3 region has 16 residues. Germline lookup yields CDR1 LNHDA and CDR2 SQIVND (reference sequence). This CDR3 is CASSKPRMVAEYEQFF. Here the CDR3 DNA reads TGTGCCAGTAGTAAACCCCGGATGGTAGCTGAGTATGAGCAGTTCTTC.

The chain is built from TRBV4-1 and TRBJ1-5; D remains ambiguous. The V and J ends lost 0 bases and 4 bases respectively, with 7 bases between them. CDR1 is MGHRA and CDR2 is YSYEKL in the germline V gene. The CDR3 consists of 14 residues. The CDR3 reads CASSQDGFNQPQHF. DNA for the CDR3: TGCGCCAGCAGCCAAGACGGGTTTAATCAGCCCCAGCATTTT.

The chain recombines TRBV7-9 with TRBJ2-2; 11 nucleotides agree with TRBD2. The germline V gene encodes CDR1 SEHNR and CDR2 FQNEAQ (reference sequence). The junction had 6 bases not matched to a gene; V was cut back by 4 bases and J by 2 bases. The CDR3 extends over 17 amino acids. The CDR3 DNA sequence: TGTGCCAGCAGCTCCGGGACTAGCGGATTTAACACCGGGGAGCTGTTTTTT. Translating gives CASSSGTSGFNTGELFF.

The chain combines TRBV7-3 with TRBJ2-1; D is perhaps TRBD2 (5 bases). The V gene lost 1 base and the J gene lost 9 bases, with 19 bases spanning the gap. CDR1 and CDR2 from the germline V gene are SGHTA and FQGTGA. The length of the CDR3 is 16 residues. The DNA for the CDR3 is TGTGCCAGCAGCTTAATTGGCGGGCCCTGGGCGGGTGAGCAGTTCTTC. This encodes CASSLIGGPWAGEQFF.

The CDR3 is CASRSTGGAGELFF. CDR3 nucleotide sequence: TGTGCCAGTAGGAGCACAGGGGGGGCCGGGGAGCTGTTTTTT. The chain couples TRBV19 to TRBJ2-2; D possibly corresponds to TRBD1 (8 bases). Looked up from germline, CDR1 is LNHDA and CDR2 is SQIVND (reference sequence). The CDR3 has 14 amino acids. V was shortened by 6 bases and J by 6 bases, with 14 bases between the two germline ends.

The chain employs TRBV6-1 and TRBJ2-7, with TRBD1 as a possible D gene (5 bases). Trimming shortened V by 7 bases and J by 0 bases, and 13 bases separated the two germline ends. This CDR3 has 14 residues. Germline assignment: CDR1 MNHNS and CDR2 SASEGT. The CDR3 nucleotides are TGTGCCAGCAATCGTTGGGGCGGCTCCTACGAGCAGTACTTC. This gives the protein CASNRWGGSYEQYF.

This chain connects TRBV11-2 to TRBJ2-2; D might be TRBD2 (6 bases). The CDR3 is made up of 15 amino acids. Per germline, CDR1 SGHAT and CDR2 FQNNGV. V lost 5 bases, J lost 0 bases, and 10 bases lay in between. This CDR3 is CASSAVAANTGELFF. CDR3 in DNA: TGTGCCAGCAGCGCCGTAGCGGCGAACACCGGGGAGCTGTTTTTT. Full variable domain (remainder filled in from reference TRBV11-2 and TRBJ2-2): EAGVAQSPRYKIIEKRQSVAFWCNPISGHATLYWYQQILGQGPKLLIQFQNNGVVDDSQLPKDRFSAERLKGVDSTLKIQPAKLEDSAVYLCASSAVAANTGELFFGEGSRLTVL.

The genes are TRBV7-9 and TRBJ1-6; 10 positions match TRBD1. Germline-derived CDR1 and CDR2 are SEHNR and FQNEAQ (reference sequence). This CDR3 contains 16 residues. J lost 3 bases, V lost 3 bases, and 2 bases had no gene match. The CDR3 DNA reads as TGTGCCAGCAGCTTGGGACAGGGGTTCTATAATTCACCCCTCCACTTT. This codes for CASSLGQGFYNSPLHF.

In its sample, this clone was seen once. The J gene is TRBJ2-7, the V gene TRBV19; TRBD1 matches at 8 bases. Per the germline V gene, CDR1 is LNHDA and CDR2 is SQIVND (reference sequence). The CDR3 length is 13 residues. The V segment lost 3 bases and the J segment 4 bases; nucleotides outside the gene matches: 2. CDR3 protein: CASSINRGYEQYF. CDR3 DNA sequence: TGTGCCAGTAGTATTAACAGGGGGTACGAGCAGTACTTC.

V gene TRBV11-1 combines with J gene TRBJ1-1; D is unresolved. The V and J ends lost 5 bases and 4 bases respectively, with 11 bases between them. Per the germline V gene, CDR1 is SGHAT and CDR2 is FQDESV (reference sequence). The CDR3 spans 13 residues. CDR3 sequence reads: CASSLDITTEAFF. In DNA, the CDR3 is TGTGCCAGCAGCCTCGACATAACCACTGAAGCTTTCTTT.

CDR3 coding DNA: TGTGCCAGCAGCGTCCCAGGGGTAGATACGCAGTATTTT. Protein sequence: CASSVPGVDTQYF. The gene calls are TRBV5-4 and TRBJ2-3, with a possible D match to TRBD1 (6 bases). The length of the CDR3 is 13 residues. V dropped 4 bases and J dropped 5 bases, with 11 bases sitting between them. Germline loops: CDR1 SGHNT, CDR2 YYREEE (reference sequence).

The chain uses TRBV5-4 and TRBJ2-2, with D maybe TRBD2 (6 bases). V gave up 3 bases and J gave up 2 bases, with 8 bases separating them. CDR3 length equals 14 residues. The germline gives CDR1 SGHNT, CDR2 YYREEE (reference sequence). CDR3 sequence (DNA): TGTGCCAGCAGCTCGGGACTTAACACCGGGGAGCTGTTTTTT. This encodes CASSSGLNTGELFF.

The gene calls are TRBV19 and TRBJ2-3, with 8 positions matching TRBD2. CDR1 and CDR2 from the germline V gene are LNHDA and SQIVND (reference sequence). V gave up 5 bases and J gave up 3 bases; unmatched junction bases: 1. CDR3 size: 13 residues. The CDR3 region is CASSSGGTDTQYF. For the CDR3, the DNA is TGTGCCAGTAGTTCGGGAGGGACAGATACGCAGTATTTT.

This chain joins TRBV15 and TRBJ2-7; possibly TRBD2 for D (6 bases). This CDR3 has 15 residues. V gave up 1 base and J gave up 5 bases, with 15 bases separating them. Germline assignment: CDR1 LNHNV and CDR2 YYDKDF (reference sequence). CDR3 amino acids: CATSRGGGTPNEQYF. In DNA form, the CDR3 reads TGTGCCACCAGCAGAGGCGGCGGGACTCCGAACGAGCAGTACTTC.

This clone occurred once. The rearrangement uses TRBV7-3 and TRBJ2-1; D not certain. V lost 5 bases and J 8 bases, leaving 13 bases between the germline ends. Germline V gives CDR1 SGHTA, CDR2 FQGTGA. The CDR3 covers 13 residues. The CDR3 coding sequence is TGTGCCAGCAGCCCGTCCTCTCGGGATGAGCAGTTCTTC. As protein: CASSPSSRDEQFF.

The chain joins TRBV7-9 to TRBJ2-1; TRBD2 might be the D (8 bases). The CDR3 is 14 residues long. The germline gives CDR1 SEHNR, CDR2 FQNEAQ (reference sequence). Trimming stripped 5 bases from V and 5 bases from J, with 13 bases between. DNA of the CDR3: TGTGCCAGCAGCCGTAGCGGGACAGACAATGAGCAGTTCTTC. Its protein is CASSRSGTDNEQFF.